This record concerns one T cell receptor (beta chain) sequence. What it binds is unknown. Total RNA was extracted from unfractionated whole blood. This CDR3 contains 15 residues. Germline V lookup: CDR1 MNHEY, CDR2 SMNVEV (reference sequence). V gave up 6 bases and J gave up 4 bases; unmatched junction bases: 7. The data were obtained in a study of human T cells and chemical hapten exposure. Findings of the study overall: Unchanged with DPC sensitization were TCRs above 1 in 1000 frequency.

The library attached unique molecular identifiers to individual cDNA molecules. Original methodology: Across samples, TCR counts had a median of about 92,000 and ranged from about 20,000 to 750,000. TCRdb re-derived calls from the 5' RACE reads in MiXCR, one entry per CDR3 protein. These V and J calls are TCRdb output, not the study's own analysis. The sample records 100,000 to 120,000 distinct CDR3 sequences, around 20% being singletons. V gene TRBV27 combines with J gene TRBJ1-5; 9 bases map to TRBD1. The origin of this receptor is a human donor in good health. In DNA form, the CDR3 reads TGTGCCAGCAGAGCTTTTGGGACAGGGAATCAGCCCCAGCATTTT. Translating it yields CASRAFGTGNQPQHF.